This T cell receptor (beta chain) was observed in a study of Ad26.COV2.S vaccination and SARS-CoV-2 variants. As to treatment: roughly 18 received Ad26.COV2.S at low or high dose, single or two shots; about 5 received placebo; per-sample allocation not given. Repertoires come from day 63 after the first vaccine or placebo injection. Produced via immunoSEQ multiplex PCR; TCRdb's table is partial and in-frame only. The sample comprises 250,000 to 300,000 clones, more than 75% of which are singletons, and over 2.5% rests with the top ten. Sequences were derived from peripheral blood, sampled in a trial of Ad26.COV2.S vaccine versus placebo. This clonotype originated in a person between 18 and 65 years old who received the Ad26.COV2.S COVID-19 vaccine or a placebo.

The CDR3 region has the DNA TGTGCCAGTAGTTTATCTACGGCGGGAGTGGTAGCCAAAAACATTCAGTACTTC. This encodes CASSLSTAGVVAKNIQYF. This chain uses TRBV19 with TRBJ2-4; 7 bases agree with TRBD2. Germline V gives CDR1 LNHDA, CDR2 SQIVND (reference sequence). The CDR3 covers 18 residues. J gave up 0 bases and V 5 bases, and 13 bases lay outside the gene matches.